This is a list of T cell receptor beta chains from one sample in a study of T cells in Graves' hyperthyroidism and ophthalmopathy. TCRdb re-called the multiplex PCR reads through MiXCR, storing one row per CDR3 protein. The table has some 360,000 distinct CDR3 sequences, approximately 14% seen once. Sample: blood. The receptors here all came from a woman in her fifties or sixties with Graves' hyperthyroidism. CDR3s include the opening cysteine and the closing phenylalanine or tryptophan. The D gene is left open where the match is weak. A clone size is listed for some rows: how often the clone was seen (once, few, many), or a class if it is expanded.

J gene	V gene	D gene	clone size	CDR3 DNA	CDR3 protein
TRBJ1-1	TRBV13	NA	once	TGTGCCAGCAGCGTACTGGTCAGGGTGAGGACTGAAGCTTTCTTT	CASSVLVRVRTEAFF
TRBJ2-4	TRBV2	NA	many	TGTGCCAGCAGTTATACAGGGGAGGACATTCAGTACTTC	CASSYTGEDIQYF
TRBJ2-7	TRBV7-2	TRBD2	NA	TGTGCCAGCAGCTATATGGGACTAGCGGGTTGGGAGCAGTACTTC	CASSYMGLAGWEQYF
TRBJ1-5	TRBV12-3/TRBV12-4	NA	many	TGTGCCAGCAGTTTAACAGGGTTTGATCAGCCCCAGCATTTT	CASSLTGFDQPQHF
TRBJ2-3	TRBV19	NA	NA	TGTGCCAGTAGTATTAGACAGAGCACTAGCACAGATACGCAGTATTTT	CASSIRQSTSTDTQYF
TRBJ2-3	TRBV5-1	NA	many	TGCGCCAGCAGCTTGAGGTCCCGAGCAGATACGCAGTATTTT	CASSLRSRADTQYF
TRBJ2-2	TRBV7-9	NA	many	TGTGCCAGCAGCTTAGGCGGCGGGCCACCGAACACCGGGGAGCTGTTTTTT	CASSLGGGPPNTGELFF
TRBJ2-7	TRBV30	TRBD2	NA	TGTGCCTGGAGTGTGGGATTAGCGGGACGCTACGAGCAGTACTTC	CAWSVGLAGRYEQYF
TRBJ1-2	TRBV14	NA	NA	TGTGCCAGCAGCCAAGACTTCCCAGGGCAGGACCAATATGGCTACACCTTC	CASSQDFPGQDQYGYTF
TRBJ2-1	TRBV11-2	NA	NA	TGTGCCAGCAGCTTTGATAGGCTCAATGAGCAGTTCTTC	CASSFDRLNEQFF
TRBJ2-5	TRBV2	TRBD1	many	TGTGCCAGCAGTCCGGACAGGGGCGGGGAGACCCAGTACTTC	CASSPDRGGETQYF
TRBJ2-6	TRBV5-1	NA	few	TGCGCCAGCAGCTTCGCAAGCTCTGGGGCCAACGTCCTGACTTTC	CASSFASSGANVLTF
TRBJ1-2	TRBV12-3/TRBV12-4	NA	many	TGTGCCAGCAGTCCCGTGACGACGTGGTATGGCTACACCTTC	CASSPVTTWYGYTF
TRBJ1-1	TRBV12-3/TRBV12-4	TRBD1	few	TGTGCCAGCAGTTTATATGGACAGGGGATGAGAGCTTTCTTT	CASSLYGQGMRAFF
TRBJ1-2	TRBV30	NA	NA	TGTGCCTGGAGTTACAGGGTGGAAGGCTACACCTTC	CAWSYRVEGYTF
TRBJ2-7	TRBV12-3/TRBV12-4	NA	many	TGTGCCAGCAGATATAGGCTAGCCGGGCAGTACTTC	CASRYRLAGQYF
TRBJ2-1	TRBV24-1	TRBD2	NA	TGTGCCACCAGTGTCGGATTAGCGGGGTCCTACAATGAGCAGTTCTTC	CATSVGLAGSYNEQFF
TRBJ1-1	TRBV4-2	TRBD1	few	TGTGCCAGCAGCCAAGCGACCCGAGACAGGGGGGCTGAAGCTTTCTTT	CASSQATRDRGAEAFF
TRBJ1-1	TRBV4-1	NA	NA	TGCGCCAGTGCCCTCTCTCCGGGGACGGTGAACACTGAAGCTTTCTTT	CASALSPGTVNTEAFF
TRBJ2-1	TRBV11-3	TRBD2	NA	TGTGCCAGCAGCCAAGATCGAGCGGGAGGCTCCTACAATGAGCAGTTCTTC	CASSQDRAGGSYNEQFF
TRBJ1-5	TRBV28	NA	NA	TGTGCCAGCAGTTTAGGGCGGCCCCAGCATTTT	CASSLGRPQHF
TRBJ1-1	TRBV9	TRBD1	few	TGTGCCAGCAGCGTAGGACAGGGACAGGGGAACACTGAAGCTTTCTTT	CASSVGQGQGNTEAFF
TRBJ1-2	TRBV12-3/TRBV12-4	NA	NA	TGTGCCAGCAGTTTGGACAATAACTATGGCTACACCTTC	CASSLDNNYGYTF
TRBJ2-5	TRBV9	NA	NA	TGTGCCAGCAGCGAACGACAGTATTACCAAGAGACCCAGTACTTC	CASSERQYYQETQYF
TRBJ1-4	TRBV7-9	NA	many	TGTGCCAGCAGCCGGGACCTGTGGAATGAAAAACTGTTTTTT	CASSRDLWNEKLFF
TRBJ2-5	TRBV12-3/TRBV12-4	TRBD2	NA	TGTGCCAGCCAGGCCGGGGGGGGAGAGACCCAGTACTTC	CASQAGGGETQYF
TRBJ2-2	TRBV9	TRBD2	NA	TGTGCCAGCAGCGTAGCGGGACTAGCGATCGTCACCGGGGAGCTGTTTTTT	CASSVAGLAIVTGELFF
TRBJ2-1	TRBV18	NA	NA	TGTGCCAGCCCAACGGGGACTGACAATGAGCAGTTCTTC	CASPTGTDNEQFF
TRBJ1-1	TRBV27	TRBD1	many	TGTGCCAGCACCCCAACAGGGGCTTACACTGAAGCTTTCTTT	CASTPTGAYTEAFF
TRBJ1-4	TRBV18	TRBD1	many	TGTGCCAGCTCACCACCAAGAGGGGGCAACGAAAAACTGTTTTTT	CASSPPRGGNEKLFF
TRBJ2-7	TRBV2	TRBD2	few	TGTGCCAGCAACCTACTAGCGGATTACGAGCAGTACTTC	CASNLLADYEQYF
TRBJ2-7	TRBV27	NA	many	TGTGCCAGCAGTGGCAGGGGATTACTCTACGAGCAGTACTTC	CASSGRGLLYEQYF
TRBJ2-5	TRBV4-1	TRBD2	NA	TGCGCCAGCAGCCCTCGACTAGCGGCAGGGGAGACCCAGTACTTC	CASSPRLAAGETQYF
TRBJ2-7	TRBV28	TRBD2	many	TGTGCCAGCAGTTTAAGCGGGACTAGCGGGATCTACGAGCAGTACTTC	CASSLSGTSGIYEQYF
TRBJ2-5	TRBV6-1	NA	few	TGTGCCAGCTGGGCAGAACAAGAGACCCAGTACTTC	CASWAEQETQYF
TRBJ1-1	TRBV29-1	TRBD1	few	TGCAGCGTTGGAGGCAGGGGGCGAGAAGATACTGAAGCTTTCTTT	CSVGGRGREDTEAFF
TRBJ2-3	TRBV20-1	NA	many	TGCAGTGCTGTCAGGGGGGGGGCAGATACGCAGTATTTT	CSAVRGGADTQYF
TRBJ1-6	TRBV20-1	NA	many	TGCAGTGCTTCAGACAGAGATTATAATTCACCCCTCCACTTT	CSASDRDYNSPLHF
TRBJ1-6	TRBV29-1	TRBD1	many	TGCAGCGTCCAGGGGGCACGGGATTCACCCCTCCACTTT	CSVQGARDSPLHF
TRBJ1-1	TRBV11-2	NA	many	TGTGCCAGCAGCCGTACACTCCGCACTGAAGCTTTCTTT	CASSRTLRTEAFF
TRBJ1-6	TRBV10-1	NA	many	TGCGCCAGCAGTCCGTCCGGTTTAGGGTCACCCCTCCACTTT	CASSPSGLGSPLHF
TRBJ2-7	TRBV7-6	NA	many	TGTGCCAGCAGCTTAGGCGGGACACCCTCCTACGAGCAGTACTTC	CASSLGGTPSYEQYF
TRBJ2-5	TRBV6-1	TRBD2	few	TGTGCCAGCAGTAAAGTCACTAGCGGGAGCTTTCTGGAGACCCAGTACTTC	CASSKVTSGSFLETQYF
TRBJ2-1	TRBV29-1	TRBD2	NA	TGCACGGTACTAGCGGAGTCCTACAATGAGCAGTTCTTC	CTVLAESYNEQFF